The entry below gives a single T cell receptor beta chain sequence along with its context. This clone came up a few times. The antigen this receptor binds is unknown. No much larger clone is present one base from it, and per-base qualities are unavailable. The germline V and J ends show losses of 2 bases and 7 bases respectively, and no gene match explains 4 bases of the junction. The CDR3 has 15 amino acids, counting the end cysteine and phenylalanine. Just the 45-base CDR3 DNA is kept, in frame starting at base 1. Based on the germline V gene, the CDR1 and CDR2 sequences are MGHRA and YSYEKL. The immunoSEQ Assay, a bias-controlled multiplex PCR, was used to amplify TCRbeta CDR3 regions from genomic DNA. The study's own analysis went as follows. Within the assay, amplification of reference gene primers was used to estimate how many nucleated cells each sample contained. To quantify the absolute abundance of each unique TCRbeta CDR3 rearrangement, sequence reads were collapsed and filtered. For each sample, productive Simpson clonality was calculated as the square root of Simpson's diversity index over productive rearrangements. As stored in TCRdb, this immuneACCESS dataset retains in-frame rearrangements with V and J assigned. A fraction of the clones does not appear; measured against another copy, unresolved V genes explain less than half of the discrepancy, and the remainder lacks a known reason. The D gene and trimming were derived from the DNA, and the V and J assignments and clone size from that table. The sample yields 55,000 to 65,000 clones; 75% to 85% were counted once. The top ten clonotypes cover around an eighth of the sample.

The data are from a study of blood T cell repertoires in COVID-19 (dated by TCRdb to between 2020 and 2021). Regarding the study in general: Collaborator samples came from the United States, Italy and Spain and covered acute and convalescent phases of COVID-19. The prospective study material was composed of cDNA or gDNA derived from T cells, B-cell-depleted T cells, or PBMCs. The dataset comprised deeply sampled blood TCRbeta repertoires from subjects exposed to, actively infected with, or recovered from COVID-19. A freely available public database, intended as a resource for researchers studying the immune response to SARS-CoV-2, is where the repertoires were released. Samples came from the ongoing ImmuneRACE study (first 160 participants) plus 1,254 subjects from 6 global collaborators. Sample metadata almost always included a de-identified subject ID, COVID-19 status, age in years and sex. HLA class I and class II types, where available, came from metadata supplied by the sample provider rather than from assay-based typing. The study at large found these results: The amount of clinical and demographic metadata varied by source and participant and was provided uncurated.

Each collaborating institution followed its own protocols to collect whole blood in K2EDTA tubes. For TCRbeta analysis, collaborator samples were shipped as frozen whole blood, as isolated PBMCs, or as DNA extracted from either sample type. The sequence was obtained from a human donor in a cohort sampled during active COVID-19. Sequencing was done on a sample of peripheral blood. The chain employs TRBV4-1 and TRBJ2-1; TRBD1 matches 11 bases in the middle. The encoded CDR3 is CASSQPGTGGNEQFF. The bases read TGCGCCAGCAGCCAACCCGGGACAGGGGGGAATGAGCAGTTCTTC.